Here is one TCR beta chain with its context. Its target is not known. This entry is derived from a study of vaccination effects on CD4 cells after COVID-19. Whole-study results and caveats: The study found that only 1 of 255 vaccine-induced clones from healthy vaccinees cross-reacted with common cold coronaviruses.

Sequencing was preceded by expansion of antigen-specific CD4+ T cells with viral peptide pools in the ViraFEST assay. Culturing for 9 to 10 days preceded CD4+ T cell isolation. Nucleocapsid antibodies stayed negative before and after vaccination, showing no earlier SARS-CoV-2 infection. The researchers cultured fewer than 2.5 million PBMC per well with about 11 IU/ml IL-2 and approximately 9.3 ug/ml peptides. Both day 3 and day 7 saw half the medium replaced with IL-2 medium. Germline lookup yields CDR1 SGHTA and CDR2 FQGTGA. The V end was cut by 2 bases, the J end by 7 bases, with 17 bases between. The CDR3 totals 16 residues. Repertoires were generated with immunoSEQ multiplex PCR, while TCRdb's copy carries only in-frame clones and drops some. The table has tens of thousands of clones, 78% seen once.

The origin of this receptor is a human donor who received a COVID-19 vaccine. This rearrangement joins TRBV7-3 to TRBJ2-2; D unresolved. Sample: CD4+ T cells from PBMCs cultured with SARS-CoV-2 spike peptides, taken before COVID-19 vaccination. DNA for the CDR3: TGTGCCAGCAGCTTATTTTATTTGGGTCGGTTCGGGGAGCTGTTTTTT. The encoded protein is CASSLFYLGRFGELFF. Based on the CDR3 plus reference TRBV7-3 and TRBJ2-2, the full variable domain is GAGVSQTPSNKVTEKGKYVELRCDPISGHTALYWYRQSLGQGPEFLIYFQGTGAADDSGLPNDRFFAVRPEGSVSTLKIQRTERGDSAVYLCASSLFYLGRFGELFFGEGSRLTVL.